These 13 T cell receptor beta chains were sequenced from one sample in a study of blood T cell repertoires in COVID-19. Assay: immunoSEQ multiplex PCR; the TCRdb copy retains only in-frame clones and omits some. Of about 310,000 clones detected, roughly 84% appear once; the ten largest clones hold 1%. Sequencing was done on a sample of peripheral blood. These receptors were obtained from a man in his fifties with active or convalescent COVID-19.

The V and J genes are TRBV10-3 and TRBJ1-4, with TRBD1 matching over 9 bases. Germline trimming cut 0 bases from V and 7 bases from J; bases unmatched to any gene: 6. Germline V CDR1 and CDR2: ENHRY, SYGVKD. The CDR3 runs to 16 residues. The chain's CDR3 is CAISESVDRGGEKLFF. CDR3 in DNA: TGTGCCATCAGTGAGTCCGTGGACAGGGGTGGTGAAAAACTGTTTTTT.

In this sample, this clone turned up once. V usage is TRBV4-3 and J usage is TRBJ2-1, with D perhaps matching TRBD2 (6 bases). The CDR3 length is 17 residues. Germline-derived CDR1 and CDR2 are LGHNA and YSLEER. V was cut by 2 bases and J by 3 bases, with 17 bases left in between. In nucleotides, the CDR3 is TGCGCCAGCAGCCAACCCCCTTGGGGGGAGCACTACAATGAGCAGTTCTTC. It translates to CASSQPPWGEHYNEQFF.

The gene calls are TRBV15 and TRBJ1-4; D is possibly TRBD1 (6 bases). The V gene lost 3 bases and the J gene lost 5 bases, with 13 bases spanning the gap. In germline, CDR1 is LNHNV, CDR2 YYDKDF (reference sequence). This CDR3 region has 15 residues. The CDR3 DNA is TGTGCCACCAGCAGGACAGGCGGTCAGAATGAAAAACTGTTTTTT. This sequence encodes CATSRTGGQNEKLFF.

This chain connects TRBV6-4 to TRBJ1-6, with D possibly TRBD1 on 6 matching bases. The CDR3 sequence is 16 residues long. The germline gives CDR1 MRHNA, CDR2 SNTAGT. Between the trimmed V and J ends, which lost 5 bases and 8 bases, there was a span of 19 bases. Here the CDR3 DNA reads TGTGCCAGCAGTCTTGACAGGCCCTCGACCGATTCACCCCTCCACTTT. Amino acids: CASSLDRPSTDSPLHF.

The V and J genes are TRBV28 and TRBJ1-2, with D uncertain. V lost 6 bases and J 2 bases, leaving 10 bases between the germline ends. This CDR3 has 13 residues. In germline, CDR1 is MDHEN, CDR2 SYDVKM. The CDR3 is CASSATPNYGYTF. CDR3 bases: TGTGCCAGCAGCGCGACACCGAACTATGGCTACACCTTC.

The chain recombines TRBV6-2 or TRBV6-3 with TRBJ1-1, with a weak D call TRBD1 (6 bases). Trimming took off 4 bases at V and 4 bases at J, with 13 bases between the two ends. The CDR3 covers 14 residues. Germline assignment: CDR1 MNHEY and CDR2 SVGEGT. Here the CDR3 DNA reads TGTGCCAGCAGTTCTAGCCGAGGGGGCACTGAAGCTTTCTTT. Translated: CASSSSRGGTEAFF.

The CDR3 is CSGGGLASFSYNEQFF. CDR3 in DNA: TGCAGCGGGGGGGGCCTAGCGAGTTTCTCCTACAATGAGCAGTTCTTC. The chain couples TRBV29-1 to TRBJ2-1, with D possibly matching TRBD2 (7 bases). V lost 7 bases, J lost 0 bases, and 19 bases lay in between. This CDR3 is 16 amino acids long. Germline V CDR1 and CDR2: SQVTM, ANQGSEA.

This clone has only one observation. J is TRBJ2-1 and V is TRBV9; 10 bases are shared with TRBD2. CDR3 size: 16 residues. Germline V gene sequence: CDR1 SGDLS, CDR2 YYNGEE. The trim removed 4 bases at V and 4 bases at J, leaving 8 bases unmatched. CDR3 in amino acids: CASSLGLADRYNEQFF. DNA for the CDR3: TGTGCCAGCAGCCTCGGACTAGCGGACCGTTACAATGAGCAGTTCTTC. Supplemented by reference TRBV9 and TRBJ2-1, the full variable domain reads DSGVTQTPKHLITATGQRVTLRCSPRSGDLSVYWYQQSLDQGLQFLIQYYNGEERAKGNILERFSAQQFPDLHSELNLSSLELGDSALYFCASSLGLADRYNEQFFGPGTRLTVL.

J is TRBJ2-5 and V is TRBV18; perhaps TRBD2 as D (5 bases). In germline, CDR1 is KGHSH, CDR2 LQKENI. The CDR3 is 13 amino acids. V gave up 2 bases and J gave up 4 bases, with 8 bases separating them. CDR3 nucleotides: TGTGCCAGCTCACCAACCCGGGGAGAGACCCAGTACTTC. Translating gives CASSPTRGETQYF.

The rearrangement uses TRBV10-3 and TRBJ2-1; 8 bases agree with TRBD1. The CDR3 runs to 16 residues. Germline V gene data show CDR1 as ENHRY and CDR2 as SYGVKD. The V segment lost 4 bases and the J segment 6 bases; nucleotides outside the gene matches: 11. CDR3 protein: CAISAPGQGVANEQFF. CDR3 DNA sequence: TGTGCCATCAGTGCCCCCGGACAGGGAGTAGCCAATGAGCAGTTCTTC.

The chain couples TRBV18 to TRBJ2-1; 8 nucleotides line up with TRBD1. The CDR3 has 14 amino acids. V dropped 1 base and J dropped 6; count of bases not matched to a gene: 2. The germline CDR1 and CDR2 sequences are KGHSH and LQKENI. The CDR3 region has the DNA TGTGCCAGCTCACCACGACAGGGGTTCAATGAGCAGTTCTTC. This gives the protein CASSPRQGFNEQFF.

The gene calls are TRBV15 and TRBJ1-1, with TRBD1 identical over 8 bases. Germline V gives CDR1 LNHNV, CDR2 YYDKDF (reference sequence). J was trimmed by 9 bases and V by 0 bases; bases with no gene match: 18. The CDR3 sequence is 18 residues long. Here the CDR3 reads CATSREPRGGRTGNQAFF. In DNA form, the CDR3 reads TGTGCCACCAGCAGAGAGCCACGAGGGGGCCGGACAGGGAATCAAGCTTTCTTT.

This chain links TRBV28 with TRBJ2-4, with 9 bases aligning to TRBD1. Trimming cost V 6 bases and J 7 bases; bases outside gene matches: 7. The CDR3 length is 14 residues. The germline CDR1 and CDR2 sequences are MDHEN and SYDVKM. For the CDR3, the DNA is TGTGCCAGCAGAGAACAGGGGGCTGGGAACATTCAGTACTTC. This encodes CASREQGAGNIQYF.